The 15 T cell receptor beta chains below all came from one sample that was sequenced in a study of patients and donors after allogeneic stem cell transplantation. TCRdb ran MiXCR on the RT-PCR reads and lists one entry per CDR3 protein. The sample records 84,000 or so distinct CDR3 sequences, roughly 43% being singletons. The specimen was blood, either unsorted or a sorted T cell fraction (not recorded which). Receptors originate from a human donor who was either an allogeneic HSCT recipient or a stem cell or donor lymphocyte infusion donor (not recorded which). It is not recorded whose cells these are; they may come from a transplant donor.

CDR3 sequence (DNA): TGTGCCAGCAGGGACCTTTCTCAGGTCTCAAGACCGAACACTGAAGCTTTCTTT. Amino acid sequence: CASRDLSQVSRPNTEAFF. The V and J genes are TRBV7-6 and TRBJ1-1; no firm D call. Trimming left V 6 bases short and J 1 base short, with 24 bases between. Germline CDR1 reads SGHVS; CDR2 reads FNYEAQ. The CDR3 is 18 residues long.

DNA of the CDR3: TGTGCCAGCAGCTTAGTTATCGGGGACTGGGGGAACACTGAAGCTTTCTTT. Translated: CASSLVIGDWGNTEAFF. The chain uses TRBV7-2 and TRBJ1-1, with TRBD1 as a possible D gene (5 bases). The CDR3 is 17 amino acids. In germline, CDR1 is SGHTA, CDR2 FQGNSA. V was shortened by 1 base and J by 1 base, with 16 bases between the two germline ends.

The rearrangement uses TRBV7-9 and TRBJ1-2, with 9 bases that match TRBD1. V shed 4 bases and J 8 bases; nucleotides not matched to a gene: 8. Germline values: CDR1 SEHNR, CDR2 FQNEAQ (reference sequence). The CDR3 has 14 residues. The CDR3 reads CASSSLTGGAGYTF. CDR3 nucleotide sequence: TGTGCCAGCAGCTCTTTAACAGGGGGCGCAGGCTACACCTTC.

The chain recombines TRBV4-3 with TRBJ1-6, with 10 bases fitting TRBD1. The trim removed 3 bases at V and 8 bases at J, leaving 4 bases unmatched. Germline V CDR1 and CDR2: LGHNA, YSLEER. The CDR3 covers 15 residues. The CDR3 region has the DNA TGCGCCAGCAGCCAGACGGGACAGGGGTATTCACCCCTCCACTTT. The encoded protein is CASSQTGQGYSPLHF.

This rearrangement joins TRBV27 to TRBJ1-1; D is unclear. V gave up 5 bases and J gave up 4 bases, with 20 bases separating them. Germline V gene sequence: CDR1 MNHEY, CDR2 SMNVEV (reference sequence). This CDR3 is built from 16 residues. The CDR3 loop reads CASSPRTYPDFTEAFF. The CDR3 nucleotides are TGTGCCAGCAGTCCCCGGACGTATCCCGATTTCACTGAAGCTTTCTTT.

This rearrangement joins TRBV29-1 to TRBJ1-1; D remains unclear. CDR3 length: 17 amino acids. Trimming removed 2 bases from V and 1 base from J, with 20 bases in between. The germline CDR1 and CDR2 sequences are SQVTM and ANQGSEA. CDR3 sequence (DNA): TGCAGCGTTGAATTCGGGCTAAGTTTGACCTCGAACACTGAAGCTTTCTTT. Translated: CSVEFGLSLTSNTEAFF. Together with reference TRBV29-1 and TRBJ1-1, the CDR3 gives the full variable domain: SAVISQKPSRDICQRGTSLTIQCQVDSQVTMMFWYRQQPGQSLTLIATANQGSEATYESGFVIDKFPISRPNLTFSTLTVSNMSPEDSSIYLCSVEFGLSLTSNTEAFFGQGTRLTVV.

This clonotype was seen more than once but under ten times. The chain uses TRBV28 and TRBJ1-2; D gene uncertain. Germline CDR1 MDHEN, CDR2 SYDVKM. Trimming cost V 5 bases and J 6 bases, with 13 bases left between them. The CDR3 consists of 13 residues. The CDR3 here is CASSARWTHGYTF. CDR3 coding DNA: TGTGCCAGCAGTGCAAGATGGACGCATGGCTACACCTTC.

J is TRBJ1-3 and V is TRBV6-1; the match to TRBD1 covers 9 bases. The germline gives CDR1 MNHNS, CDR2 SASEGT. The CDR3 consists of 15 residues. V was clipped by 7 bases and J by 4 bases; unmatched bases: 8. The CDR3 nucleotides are TGTGCCAGCACTAGGGACAGGGCGTTCGGAAACACCATATATTTT. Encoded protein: CASTRDRAFGNTIYF.

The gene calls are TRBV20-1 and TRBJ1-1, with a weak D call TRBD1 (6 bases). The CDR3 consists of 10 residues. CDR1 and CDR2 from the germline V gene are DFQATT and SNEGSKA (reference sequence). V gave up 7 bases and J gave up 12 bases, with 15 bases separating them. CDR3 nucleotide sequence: TGCAGTGACAGGGCCAGAAAAACTTTCTTT. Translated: CSDRARKTFF.

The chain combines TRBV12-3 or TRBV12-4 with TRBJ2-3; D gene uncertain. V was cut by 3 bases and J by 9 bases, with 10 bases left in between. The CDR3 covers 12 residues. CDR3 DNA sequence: TGTGCCAGCAGTTTCCTCGAAGGGACGCAGTATTTT. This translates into CASSFLEGTQYF.

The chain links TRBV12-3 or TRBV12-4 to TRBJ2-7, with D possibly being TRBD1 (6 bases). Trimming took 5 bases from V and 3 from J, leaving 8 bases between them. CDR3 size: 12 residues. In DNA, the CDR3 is TGTGCCAGCAGTGTACAGGGCTACGAGCAGTACTTC. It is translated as CASSVQGYEQYF.

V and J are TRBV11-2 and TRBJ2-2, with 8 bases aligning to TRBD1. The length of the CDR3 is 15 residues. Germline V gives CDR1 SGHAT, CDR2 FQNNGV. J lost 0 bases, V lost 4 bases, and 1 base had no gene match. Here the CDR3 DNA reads TGTGCCAGCAGCTCACAGGGGGCGAACACCGGGGAGCTGTTTTTT. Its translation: CASSSQGANTGELFF.

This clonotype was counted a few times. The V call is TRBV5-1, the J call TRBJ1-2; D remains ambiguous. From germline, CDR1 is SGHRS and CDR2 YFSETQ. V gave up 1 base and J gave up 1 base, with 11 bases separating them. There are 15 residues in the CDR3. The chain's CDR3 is CASSLTFSSNYGYTF. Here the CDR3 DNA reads TGCGCCAGCAGCTTGACTTTTTCCAGTAACTATGGCTACACCTTC.

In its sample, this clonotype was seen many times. CDR3 bases: TGTGCCAGCAGCTTAGAGGTGGGAGGATGGACTGAAGCTTTCTTT. As protein: CASSLEVGGWTEAFF. The V and J genes are TRBV7-9 and TRBJ1-1; no clear D gene. This CDR3 is 15 amino acids long. The V end was cut by 1 base, the J end by 5 bases, with 14 bases between. Germline V CDR1 and CDR2: SEHNR, FQNEAQ (reference sequence).

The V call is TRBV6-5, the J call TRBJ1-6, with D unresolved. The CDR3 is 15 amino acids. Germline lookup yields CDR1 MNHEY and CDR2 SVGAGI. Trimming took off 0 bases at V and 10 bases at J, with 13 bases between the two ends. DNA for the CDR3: TGTGCCAGCAGTTACTCGCTGGGCCTGGGATCACCCCTCCACTTT. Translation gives CASSYSLGLGSPLHF.